This T cell receptor beta chain was obtained from a study of beta chain features in type 1 diabetes. With regard to this clone: No antigen is known for it.

Every bit of the isolated RNA underwent reverse transcription, so sequencing read expressed TCRB transcripts. The method was immunoSEQ multiplex PCR; TCRdb's version includes in-frame clones alone and lacks a portion of them. The sample yields 850,000 to 900,000 clones, roughly 15% seen once. Each sorted population was over 98% pure. V lost 2 bases, J lost 8 bases, and 10 bases lay in between. Germline V gene lookup returns CDR1 ENHRY and CDR2 SYGVKD. The CDR3 spans 13 residues. Notes on the study in general: When Type 1 diabetes patients were examined, their TCRB CDR3s proved moderately but significantly shorter in all four CD4+ subsets.

The receptor was derived from a woman aged 18-35 years in good health. The V call is TRBV10-3, the J call TRBJ2-1; no definite D call. The sequenced sample was naive CD4+ T cells from blood. For the CDR3, the DNA is TGTGCCATCAGTGAGAGGATTACCGATGAGCAGTTCTTC. It translates to CAISERITDEQFF.